This entry is about one T cell receptor beta chain. The antigen is unknown. A 5'RACE reaction primed in the constant segment made cDNA libraries of TCR alpha and TCR beta, and these carried sample barcodes and UMIs. TCRdb re-derived calls from the 5' RACE reads in MiXCR, one entry per CDR3 protein. Of about 390,000 distinct CDR3 sequences listed, 20% to 25% are singletons. This entry belongs to a study of T-cell memory formation after mild COVID-19. Study as a whole: The TCR clusters were mostly specific to one donor. Study-wide results and caveats: A subset of responding clones appeared in pre-infection memory, suggesting cross-reactive memory joined.

The germline V gene encodes CDR1 MGHRA and CDR2 YSYEKL. Trimming shortened V by 1 base and J by 0 bases, and 9 bases separated the two germline ends. The CDR3 consists of 15 residues. The genes are TRBV4-1 and TRBJ1-2, with D uncertain. The sequenced sample consisted of PBMCs or a T cell subset sorted from them (not recorded which). The TCR originated in an adult woman who had mild COVID-19 (a few samples of this study predate the infection). Cell type and time point are not known. CDR3 nucleotide sequence: TGCGCCAGCAGCCAAGTTTTAGCAACTAACTATGGCTACACCTTC. It is translated as CASSQVLATNYGYTF.